Reported below is one T cell receptor (beta chain). This sample was included in a study of blood T cell repertoires in COVID-19. Assay used: immunoSEQ multiplex PCR; TCRdb lists only in-frame clones, some missing. The sample has roughly 350,000 clones, roughly 90% seen once. This CDR3 comprises 17 residues. Sequencing used PBMCs or T cells enriched from blood (not recorded which). The V gene is TRBV21-1, the J gene TRBJ2-7; the table's D call, TRBD2, has no DNA check behind it. TRBV21-1 is marked as a pseudogene. This TCR came from a woman aged 25 to 39 who had recovered from COVID-19. The CDR3 region is CASSKFGGIPTDYEQYF. In DNA, the CDR3 is TGTGCCAGCAGCAAATTTGGGGGGATCCCTACCGACTACGAGCAGTACTTC.